These 27 T cell receptor beta chains were sequenced from one sample in a study of identical twins. TCRdb passed the 5' RACE reads through MiXCR, listing each CDR3 protein once. The sample carries just over 500,000 distinct CDR3 sequences, under 25% recorded once. The same data also went into a second study, on T cells expressing NK-cell markers.

Sequencing was carried out using CD4+ T cells sorted from blood. Receptors were obtained from a woman under 30 in good health.

The V gene is TRBV10-2, the J gene TRBJ2-3; 10 nucleotides agree with TRBD2. The CDR3 has 16 residues. The V segment lost 4 bases and the J segment 2 bases; nucleotides outside the gene matches: 6. The V gene's germline CDR1 is WSHSY and CDR2 SAAADI. The CDR3 coding sequence is TGCGCCAGCAGTGTTCGAAGCGGGGGGGTCACAGATACGCAGTATTTT. It encodes CASSVRSGGVTDTQYF.

V usage is TRBV20-1 and J usage is TRBJ1-2; 7 bases align to TRBD1. The CDR3 contains 11 residues. Looked up from germline, CDR1 is DFQATT and CDR2 is SNEGSKA (reference sequence). The CDR3 loop reads CRGDSAYGYTF. The CDR3 nucleotides are TGCAGGGGGGACAGCGCCTATGGCTACACCTTC.

This clonotype occurred many times. The chain employs TRBV5-1 and TRBJ2-1; no firm D call. Germline V CDR1 and CDR2: SGHRS, YFSETQ. The V end was cut by 0 bases, the J end by 0 bases, with 1 base between. The CDR3 runs to 13 residues. CDR3 sequence (DNA): TGCGCCAGCAGCTTGGCCTCCTACAATGAGCAGTTCTTC. It specifies CASSLASYNEQFF.

The rearrangement uses TRBV3-1 and TRBJ2-2, with D perhaps matching TRBD2 (6 bases). CDR3 size: 14 residues. CDR1 is LGHDT, CDR2 YNNKEL, per germline (reference sequence). Trimming cost V 7 bases and J 2 bases, with 11 bases left between them. The CDR3 spells CASTRDFNTGELFF. CDR3 DNA sequence: TGTGCCAGCACCCGGGACTTTAACACCGGGGAGCTGTTTTTT.

This clonotype was seen a few times. This chain connects TRBV19 to TRBJ2-3; 8 bases align to TRBD2. The V gene end was trimmed by 7 bases and the J gene end by 4 bases; junction bases not matched to a gene: 13. The germline V gene has CDR1 LNHDA and CDR2 SQIVND (reference sequence). The length of the CDR3 is 16 residues. The CDR3 spells CASTSLGAGEADTQYF. The CDR3 region has the DNA TGTGCCAGTACCTCGTTGGGAGCGGGGGAGGCAGATACGCAGTATTTT.

This clonotype was observed a handful of times. This rearrangement joins TRBV5-6 to TRBJ2-1; the D gene is possibly TRBD2 (6 bases). The germline CDR1 and CDR2 sequences are SGHDT and YYEEEE. The CDR3 totals 13 residues. V was trimmed by 4 bases and J by 7 bases, leaving 12 bases between them. The CDR3 protein is CASSKGLENEQFF. As DNA, the CDR3 is TGTGCCAGCAGCAAGGGACTCGAAAATGAGCAGTTCTTC.

This clonotype was picked up a small number of times. The chain is built from TRBV6-1 and TRBJ1-2; D uncertain. CDR1 is MNHNS and CDR2 is SASEGT in the germline V gene. This CDR3 is 13 amino acids long. V was pared by 5 bases and J by 8 bases, with 15 bases between. The CDR3 DNA is TGTGCCAGCAGTACGCCCAGGAGTTGGGGCTACACCTTC. Protein: CASSTPRSWGYTF.

The chain couples TRBV7-2 to TRBJ2-5; D ambiguous. Trimming left V 11 bases short and J 7 bases short, with 23 bases between. The CDR3 runs to 14 residues. The germline CDR1 and CDR2 sequences are SGHTA and FQGNSA. The CDR3 sequence: CAAGRIEQLGTQYF. The CDR3 coding sequence is TGTGCCGCCGGAAGGATCGAGCAGCTCGGGACCCAGTACTTC.

The rearrangement links TRBV10-3 to TRBJ2-4; weak D call: TRBD1 (5 bases). The germline V and J ends were trimmed by 6 bases and 5 bases, with 14 bases remaining between them. Germline V gene data show CDR1 as ENHRY and CDR2 as SYGVKD. This CDR3 comprises 14 residues. The CDR3 loop reads CAISAQGTENIQYF. The CDR3 bases are TGTGCCATCAGCGCTCAGGGCACGGAAAACATTCAGTACTTC.

The chain joins TRBV7-8 to TRBJ1-5; possible D gene TRBD1, 5 bases. V was trimmed by 2 bases and J by 1 base, leaving 12 bases between them. The CDR3 totals 16 residues. Germline V gene data show CDR1 as SGHVS and CDR2 as FQNEAQ. CDR3 nucleotides: TGTGCCAGCAGCTTATGGGGGAGAGGAAGCAATCAGCCCCAGCATTTT. The encoded protein is CASSLWGRGSNQPQHF.

This clonotype was seen at least ten times. This chain links TRBV29-1 with TRBJ2-7, with TRBD1 identical over 8 bases. Germline V lookup: CDR1 SQVTM, CDR2 ANQGSEA. Unmatched junction bases numbered 13, after V lost 5 bases and J lost 7 bases. The CDR3 totals 14 residues. CDR3 sequence (DNA): TGCAGCGTTACGCCGGGACAGGTGGCAGGGGAGCAGTACTTC. Translated: CSVTPGQVAGEQYF.

This clonotype showed up just a few times. The J gene is TRBJ1-3, the V gene TRBV12-3 or TRBV12-4; no firm D call. V was pared by 5 bases and J by 4 bases, with 15 bases between. This CDR3 is built from 15 residues. The chain's CDR3 is CASSRGFLEGNTIYF. For the CDR3, the DNA is TGTGCCAGCAGTCGGGGATTTCTGGAAGGAAACACCATATATTTT.

This clonotype was found a few times. This chain connects TRBV4-3 to TRBJ1-2; TRBD1 agrees at 7 bases. V dropped 4 bases and J dropped 6; count of bases not matched to a gene: 8. This CDR3 is built from 14 residues. Germline values: CDR1 LGHNA, CDR2 YSLEER. CDR3 loop: CASSRDSGSHGYTF. The DNA for the CDR3 is TGCGCCAGCAGCCGGGACAGTGGGTCTCATGGCTACACCTTC.

The chain carries TRBV20-1 and TRBJ2-1; weak D call: TRBD2 (6 bases). The germline gives CDR1 DFQATT, CDR2 SNEGSKA (reference sequence). The CDR3 totals 17 residues. V was clipped by 2 bases and J by 0 bases, with 17 bases between them. The CDR3 is CSARSGGRGSSYNEQFF. The CDR3 DNA is TGCAGTGCTAGATCCGGTGGGCGGGGAAGCTCCTACAATGAGCAGTTCTTC.

This clonotype was seen repeatedly, ten times or more. The chain has TRBV20-1 and TRBJ2-3, with D possibly TRBD2 on 6 matching bases. Germline V gene sequence: CDR1 DFQATT, CDR2 SNEGSKA (reference sequence). The CDR3 totals 16 residues. V gave up 6 bases and J gave up 1 base, with 20 bases separating them. The CDR3 protein is CSAIPIAALGTDTQYF. The CDR3 bases are TGCAGTGCCATTCCGATAGCGGCCCTGGGCACAGATACGCAGTATTTT.

The sample holds a few counts of this clonotype. The V and J genes are TRBV27 and TRBJ1-4; D might be TRBD1 (5 bases). The CDR3 runs to 15 residues. CDR1 and CDR2 (germline): MNHEY, SMNVEV (reference sequence). With 6 bases removed from V and 6 bases from J, the gap between germline ends came to 17 bases. The CDR3 DNA reads TGTGCCAGCAGACGCCTGGGGGTTGGTGATGAAAAACTGTTTTTT. Encoded protein: CASRRLGVGDEKLFF.

The genes are TRBV20-1 and TRBJ1-1, with D perhaps TRBD1 (5 bases). Trimming left V 3 bases short and J 6 bases short, with 17 bases between. CDR1 is DFQATT and CDR2 is SNEGSKA in the germline V gene (reference sequence). This CDR3 region has 14 residues. CDR3: CSASWLGKGSEAFF. The CDR3 nucleotides read TGCAGTGCTAGTTGGTTGGGTAAGGGGTCTGAAGCTTTCTTT.

The CDR3 protein is CSARGYIGTGDGYTF. CDR3 DNA: TGCAGTGCTAGAGGTTATATTGGGACTGGCGACGGCTACACCTTC. This sequence joins TRBV20-1 and TRBJ1-2; perhaps TRBD1 as D (5 bases). CDR1 DFQATT and CDR2 SNEGSKA come from the germline V gene (reference sequence). V was cut by 1 base and J by 8 bases, with 20 bases left in between. The CDR3 runs 15 residues.

This clonotype came up a few times. The chain joins TRBV12-3 or TRBV12-4 to TRBJ2-5, with TRBD2 as a possible D gene (6 bases). Trimming shortened V by 4 bases and J by 2 bases, and 14 bases separated the two germline ends. There are 15 residues in the CDR3. The CDR3 here is CASSSPGTLQETQYF. CDR3 nucleotide sequence: TGTGCCAGCAGTTCCCCCGGGACTTTACAAGAGACCCAGTACTTC.

This clonotype was recorded a few times. The rearrangement links TRBV7-9 to TRBJ2-1; D might be TRBD1 (5 bases). This CDR3 spans 14 amino acids. V lost 5 bases, J lost 10 bases, and 18 bases lay in between. CDR1 and CDR2 (germline): SEHNR, FQNEAQ (reference sequence). The CDR3: CASSPPRVIGEQFF. In DNA form, the CDR3 reads TGTGCCAGCAGCCCCCCCAGGGTTATCGGGGAGCAGTTCTTC. The whole variable domain, remainder taken from reference TRBV7-9 and TRBJ2-1, is DTGVSQNPRHKITKRGQNVTFRCDPISEHNRLYWYRQTLGQGPEFLTYFQNEAQLEKSRLLSDRFSAERPKGSFSTLEIQRTEQGDSAMYLCASSPPRVIGEQFFGPGTRLTVL.

This clonotype occurred many times. J is TRBJ2-1 and V is TRBV12-3 or TRBV12-4; D perhaps matches TRBD2 (5 bases). V was clipped by 7 bases and J by 3 bases, with 13 bases between them. The CDR3 runs to 14 residues. CDR3 loop: CASTASPDYNEQFF. CDR3 coding DNA: TGTGCCAGCACCGCTAGCCCCGACTACAATGAGCAGTTCTTC.

The chain employs TRBV10-3 and TRBJ2-5; TRBD2 matches 9 bases. The V gene's germline CDR1 is ENHRY and CDR2 SYGVKD. J lost 4 bases, V lost 6 bases, and 9 bases had no gene match. CDR3 length: 15 amino acids. The CDR3 is CAISPGSSGVETQYF. DNA for the CDR3: TGTGCCATCAGCCCCGGGTCTAGCGGGGTAGAGACCCAGTACTTC.

V usage is TRBV5-6 and J usage is TRBJ2-1; 9 positions match TRBD2. After removal of 4 bases from V and 5 bases from J, the junction contained 7 bases not matched to a gene. Germline V gene lookup returns CDR1 SGHDT and CDR2 YYEEEE. This CDR3 region has 15 residues. CDR3 coding DNA: TGTGCCAGCAGCCAAGGACTAGCGCCAAACAATGAGCAGTTCTTC. Its translation is CASSQGLAPNNEQFF.

This clonotype was seen many times. The chain combines TRBV7-2 with TRBJ2-7; 7 nucleotides align to TRBD2. The J segment lost 0 bases and the V segment lost 2 bases, leaving 4 bases of the junction unmatched. The CDR3 has 15 amino acids. Germline values: CDR1 SGHTA, CDR2 FQGNSA. CDR3 nucleotide sequence: TGTGCCAGCAGCTTAAGCGGGATGAGCTCCTACGAGCAGTACTTC. Translation: CASSLSGMSSYEQYF. Supplemented by reference TRBV7-2 and TRBJ2-7, the full variable domain reads GAGVSQSPSNKVTEKGKDVELRCDPISGHTALYWYRQSLGQGLEFLIYFQGNSAPDKSGLPSDRFSAERTGGSVSTLTIQRTQQEDSAVYLCASSLSGMSSYEQYFGPGTRLTVT.

The CDR3 DNA reads as TGTGCCAGCAGCTTAGGCATCGGTGGGGCCAACGTCCTGACTTTC. The encoded protein is CASSLGIGGANVLTF. This chain links TRBV7-9 with TRBJ2-6; no clear D gene. Germline lookup yields CDR1 SEHNR and CDR2 FQNEAQ (reference sequence). The CDR3 covers 15 residues. The V end was cut by 1 base, the J end by 3 bases, with 7 bases between.

This clonotype was seen many times. This chain uses TRBV20-1 with TRBJ2-3; the match to TRBD2 covers 10 bases. CDR1 DFQATT and CDR2 SNEGSKA come from the germline V gene (reference sequence). The CDR3 spans 14 residues. The V segment lost 4 bases and the J segment 2 bases; nucleotides outside the gene matches: 3. CDR3: CSATLAGVTDTQYF. Here the CDR3 DNA reads TGCAGTGCTACCCTAGCGGGGGTCACAGATACGCAGTATTTT.

This clonotype has just a few counts. The genes are TRBV18 and TRBJ1-6, with 9 bases matching TRBD1. V was clipped by 6 bases and J by 12 bases; unmatched bases: 6. The CDR3 loop spans 13 amino acids. Germline V gives CDR1 KGHSH, CDR2 LQKENI. The CDR3 sequence is CASSPGTGQPLHF. The CDR3 DNA sequence: TGTGCCAGCTCGCCCGGGACAGGGCAACCCCTCCACTTT. Full variable domain (remainder filled in from reference TRBV18 and TRBJ1-6): NAGVMQNPRHLVRRRGQEARLRCSPMKGHSHVYWYRQLPEEGLKFMVYLQKENIIDESGMPKERFSAEFPKEGPSILRIQQVVRGDSAAYFCASSPGTGQPLHFGNGTRLTVT.